This T cell receptor (beta chain) came from a study of blood T cell repertoires in COVID-19. Profiled with immunoSEQ multiplex PCR; TCRdb holds only in-frame clones, not every one. The table has 350,000 to 450,000 clones, roughly nine tenths seen once. The CDR3 extends over 14 amino acids. Germline V gene sequence: CDR1 LNHNV, CDR2 YYDKDF (reference sequence). The V gene end was trimmed by 4 bases and the J gene end by 3 bases; junction bases not matched to a gene: 3. This clonotype was sampled from a woman in her thirties who had recovered from COVID-19. The V and J genes are TRBV15 and TRBJ2-1; 7 bases fit TRBD2. Input material: PBMCs or T cells enriched from blood (not recorded which). For the CDR3, the DNA is TGTGCCACCAGCATGTCTAGCGGCTACAATGAGCAGTTCTTC. Amino acids: CATSMSSGYNEQFF. Variable domain in full (rest from reference TRBV15 and TRBJ2-1): DAMVIQNPRYQVTQFGKPVTLSCSQTLNHNVMYWYQQKSSQAPKLLFHYYDKDFNNEADTPDNFQSRRPNTSFCFLDIRSPGLGDTAMYLCATSMSSGYNEQFFGPGTRLTVL.